This TCR beta chain was sequenced during a study of cytomegalovirus exposure and HLA in healthy donors. Sequencing used immunoSEQ multiplex PCR; TCRdb keeps in-frame clones, though not all of them. This table has about 170,000 clones, under 90% appearing once. From germline, CDR1 is SGHNT and CDR2 YENEEA. CDR3 size: 13 residues. The V segment lost 5 bases and the J segment 8 bases; nucleotides outside the gene matches: 6. Sequencing was carried out using PBMCs. The receptor was isolated from a young man in good health and CMV-seropositive. V is TRBV11-3 and J is TRBJ2-1, with 7 bases identical to TRBD2. The CDR3 region has the DNA TGTGCCAGCAGCCGAGGGGAGGGCCATGAGCAGTTCTTC. Protein: CASSRGEGHEQFF.